This TCR beta chain is drawn from a study of spatial heterogeneity in lung cancer. Overall study findings and caveats: Tracking of tumor mutation counts was seen in expanded intratumoral alpha and beta TCR counts.

As for time point: sample taken at primary tumor resection. The cohort: over 70 early-stage, untreated non-small cell lung cancer patients. Of note for this clonotype: Its antigen remains unidentified. With a much larger clone just one base away, this may be a read error.

From germline, CDR1 is SGHAT and CDR2 FQNNGV. CDR3 length: 12 amino acids. Trimming pared 6 bases from V and 4 bases from J, leaving 9 bases between. One entry per CDR3 protein, called by TCRdb with MiXCR from the 5' RACE reads. The sample lists fewer than 30,000 distinct CDR3 sequences; around 6.5% were seen once. The input for sequencing was lung tumor tissue, taken at surgery. V usage is TRBV11-2 and J usage is TRBJ1-1; D gene ambiguous. The receptor was isolated from a male donor with early-stage non-small cell lung cancer. The CDR3 DNA sequence: TGTGCCAGCAGTCGGACCATCACTGAAGCTTTCTTT. Protein: CASSRTITEAFF.